What follows are 27 T cell receptor beta chains derived from one specimen sequenced in a study of T-cell reconstitution after alpha-beta-depleted transplantation in children. Unique molecular identifiers were built into the TCRbeta library. MiXCR, run by TCRdb on the PCR reads, gives a single entry per CDR3 protein. This sample yields some 300,000 distinct CDR3 sequences, of which over 7% are seen a single time; about 9.1% belongs to the top ten. General study points: Fresh T-cell production supplied most of the T-cell counts and diversity seen one year after transplant.

No antigen is known for these receptors. This sample comprised peripheral blood, obtained 360 days after TCRalphabeta/CD19-depleted stem cell transplant. These receptors were taken from a female patient aged 2-9 years who had a stem cell transplant for Fanconi anemia, so the T cells may come from the graft donor.

This clonotype was seen only a few times. The chain links TRBV20-1 to TRBJ2-3, with 15 nucleotides matching TRBD2. The CDR3 spans 15 residues. V dropped 6 bases and J dropped 4; count of bases not matched to a gene: 5. CDR1 and CDR2 from the germline V gene are DFQATT and SNEGSKA (reference sequence). The CDR3 DNA is TGCAGTGCGGCTAGGACTAGCGGGGGGGCAGATACGCAGTATTTT. It specifies CSAARTSGGADTQYF.

The chain uses TRBV20-1 and TRBJ1-6; no definite D call. The germline gives CDR1 DFQATT, CDR2 SNEGSKA (reference sequence). V lost 3 bases and J 7 bases, leaving 13 bases between the germline ends. The CDR3 length is 14 residues. The CDR3 sequence is CSASSGFGNSPLHF. The CDR3 DNA follows: TGCAGTGCTAGTTCCGGGTTCGGGAATTCACCCCTCCACTTT.

The chain uses TRBV4-1 and TRBJ2-1, with 9 positions matching TRBD2. Germline V lookup: CDR1 MGHRA, CDR2 YSYEKL. The CDR3 sequence is 19 residues long. Trimming cost V 7 bases and J 7 bases; bases outside gene matches: 23. The CDR3 region is CASNHAAPGALAGNNEQFF. CDR3 DNA: TGCGCCAGCAACCACGCCGCACCGGGTGCCCTAGCGGGGAATAATGAGCAGTTCTTC.

In this sample, this clonotype turned up a few times. The CDR3, as DNA: TGTGCCAGCAGCCACCAGCCGGGGAATTCACCCCTCCACTTT. Its translation: CASSHQPGNSPLHF. V is TRBV3-1 and J is TRBJ1-6; D not resolved. Germline CDR1 and CDR2: LGHDT and YNNKEL (reference sequence). This CDR3 comprises 14 residues. Trimming cost V 3 bases and J 7 bases, with 10 bases left between them.

At least ten counts were recorded for this clonotype. The chain carries TRBV9 and TRBJ2-1; maybe TRBD2 (6 bases). Trimming stripped 0 bases from V and 5 bases from J, with 21 bases between. In germline, CDR1 is SGDLS, CDR2 YYNGEE. The CDR3 length is 18 residues. Here the CDR3 DNA reads TGTGCCAGCAGCGTAGCTATAGAGTGGAGGGGTAGTCACAATGAGCAGTTCTTC. Translated, it gives CASSVAIEWRGSHNEQFF. The whole variable domain, remainder taken from reference TRBV9 and TRBJ2-1, is DSGVTQTPKHLITATGQRVTLRCSPRSGDLSVYWYQQSLDQGLQFLIQYYNGEERAKGNILERFSAQQFPDLHSELNLSSLELGDSALYFCASSVAIEWRGSHNEQFFGPGTRLTVL.

This clonotype was detected only a few times. The chain employs TRBV6-5 and TRBJ1-1; a possible D gene is TRBD1 (6 bases). Germline V lookup: CDR1 MNHEY, CDR2 SVGAGI. The CDR3 contains 14 residues. Between the trimmed V and J ends, which lost 5 bases and 10 bases, there was a span of 20 bases. DNA for the CDR3: TGTGCCAGCAGTCTACTCAGAGAGGGGGGGGGAGCTTTCTTT. It is translated as CASSLLREGGGAFF.

This clonotype was found many times. The chain carries TRBV12-3 or TRBV12-4 and TRBJ2-1, with 9 bases that match TRBD2. With 8 bases clipped from V and 5 bases from J, the junction kept 10 bases outside the gene matches. The CDR3 length is 15 residues. The CDR3 bases are TGTGCCAGCCTCTTCCTAGCGGGGCCCAACAATGAGCAGTTCTTC. Its protein product is CASLFLAGPNNEQFF.

In this sample, this clonotype turned up many times. V usage is TRBV5-1 and J usage is TRBJ2-5; D might be TRBD1 (6 bases). The germline V gene encodes CDR1 SGHRS and CDR2 YFSETQ. CDR3 length: 13 residues. V lost 4 bases and J lost 5, with 12 bases in between. The CDR3 nucleotides are TGCGCCAGCAGCCCCACAGGGCCGGAGACCCAGTACTTC. This gives the protein CASSPTGPETQYF.

The gene calls are TRBV7-2 and TRBJ1-1; 7 positions match TRBD1. There are 12 residues in the CDR3. Germline trimming cut 4 bases from V and 7 bases from J; bases unmatched to any gene: 3. CDR1 SGHTA and CDR2 FQGNSA come from the germline V gene. The CDR3 DNA reads TGTGCCAGCAGCTCGGACAGGCGTGAAGCTTTCTTT. Its protein product is CASSSDRREAFF.

This clonotype appeared many times. This sequence joins TRBV28 and TRBJ1-2, with TRBD1 matching over 10 bases. The trim removed 6 bases at V and 6 bases at J, leaving 19 bases unmatched. Germline-derived CDR1 and CDR2 are MDHEN and SYDVKM. The CDR3 is 18 amino acids. CDR3 sequence: CASSQTLHFYGTGDGYTF. DNA for the CDR3: TGTGCCAGCAGCCAGACACTACATTTCTACGGGACAGGGGATGGCTACACCTTC.

Details on this clonotype: Being one base from a much bigger clone, this may be a read error. The chain carries TRBV27 and TRBJ2-1; D is unresolved. Germline CDR1 is MNHEY and CDR2 is SMNVEV (reference sequence). This CDR3 is 15 amino acids long. Trimming took 3 bases from V and 0 from J, leaving 9 bases between them. The CDR3 reads CASSFYLSSYNEQFF. CDR3 coding DNA: TGTGCCAGCAGTTTTTACCTGAGCTCCTACAATGAGCAGTTCTTC.

The genes are TRBV28 and TRBJ1-2; possibly TRBD1 for D (5 bases). The V gene's germline CDR1 is MDHEN and CDR2 SYDVKM. Trimming shortened V by 6 bases and J by 8 bases, and 13 bases separated the two germline ends. There are 12 residues in the CDR3. The CDR3 DNA reads as TGTGCCAGCAGATCAGGGTCGGTCGGCTACACCTTC. Translating it yields CASRSGSVGYTF.

This clonotype was counted between two and nine times. V is TRBV5-5 and J is TRBJ2-3; 10 positions match TRBD1. The CDR3 runs to 13 residues. Trimming cost V 0 bases and J 14 bases; bases outside gene matches: 6. Germline V gives CDR1 SGHKS, CDR2 YYEKEE (reference sequence). CDR3 sequence reads: CASSLVDRGRGYF. CDR3 nucleotides: TGTGCCAGCAGCTTGGTTGACAGGGGGCGTGGGTATTTT. Full variable domain (missing parts from reference TRBV5-5 and TRBJ2-3): DAGVTQSPTHLIKTRGQQVTLRCSPISGHKSVSWYQQVLGQGPQFIFQYYEKEERGRGNFPDRFSARQFPNYSSELNVNALLLGDSALYLCASSLVDRGRGYFGPGTRLTVL.

Regarding this clonotype: This could be a read error, since a much larger clone is one nucleotide away. V is TRBV7-8 and J is TRBJ2-7; no clear D. The germline gives CDR1 SGHVS, CDR2 FQNEAQ. The CDR3 contains 11 residues. The CDR3 loop is CASSSKYEQCF. CDR3 DNA sequence: TGTGCCAGCAGCTCTAAGTACGAGCAGTGCTTC.

This clonotype was counted many times. The chain combines TRBV29-1 with TRBJ2-1; D tentatively fits TRBD1 or TRBD2 (6 bases each). The CDR3 contains 14 residues. The ends were cut back, 3 bases at V and 4 bases at J, with 13 bases in the middle. Per germline, CDR1 SQVTM and CDR2 ANQGSEA. CDR3 bases: TGCAGCGTTGAGGAGGGACATCTATACAATGAGCAGTTCTTC. Amino acids: CSVEEGHLYNEQFF.

The rearrangement links TRBV12-3 or TRBV12-4 to TRBJ1-1; TRBD1 matches 8 bases. With 6 bases clipped from V and 0 bases from J, the junction kept 9 bases outside the gene matches. The length of the CDR3 is 16 residues. CDR3 residues: CASSPTDRALNTEAFF. The CDR3 DNA sequence: TGTGCCAGCAGCCCCACGGACAGGGCCTTGAACACTGAAGCTTTCTTT.

The chain uses TRBV6-1 and TRBJ2-1; D remains ambiguous. The CDR3 is made up of 12 amino acids. V lost 2 bases to trimming and J lost 16 bases, with 15 bases between them. Germline values: CDR1 MNHNS, CDR2 SASEGT. CDR3 sequence: CASSELVGLIFF. The DNA of the CDR3 is TGTGCCAGCAGTGAATTAGTTGGGCTCATCTTCTTC.

The chain carries TRBV7-9 and TRBJ2-3, with D possibly being TRBD1 (5 bases). The V end was cut by 5 bases, the J end by 0 bases, with 12 bases between. This CDR3 region has 15 residues. Germline V CDR1 and CDR2: SEHNR, FQNEAQ (reference sequence). CDR3: CASSLRQPSTDTQYF. CDR3 DNA sequence: TGTGCCAGCAGCCTTCGACAGCCTAGCACAGATACGCAGTATTTT.

This clonotype appeared many times. The V and J genes are TRBV18 and TRBJ1-1; D ambiguous. This CDR3 comprises 15 residues. Trimming left V 3 bases short and J 1 base short, with 12 bases between. The germline gives CDR1 KGHSH, CDR2 LQKENI. The chain's CDR3 is CASSPQPSGNTEAFF. In DNA form, the CDR3 reads TGTGCCAGCTCACCCCAACCTTCGGGGAACACTGAAGCTTTCTTT. The whole variable domain, filled in from reference TRBV18 and TRBJ1-1, reads NAGVMQNPRHLVRRRGQEARLRCSPMKGHSHVYWYRQLPEEGLKFMVYLQKENIIDESGMPKERFSAEFPKEGPSILRIQQVVRGDSAAYFCASSPQPSGNTEAFFGQGTRLTVV.

This clonotype has only a few counts. The genes are TRBV4-2 and TRBJ2-7; possible D gene TRBD2, 6 bases. This CDR3 has 21 amino acids. The ends were cut back, 5 bases at V and 3 bases at J, with 35 bases in the middle. CDR1 and CDR2 from the germline V gene are LGHNA and YNFKEQ. The CDR3 loop reads CASSGFRENSFQGGSVYEQYF. In DNA, the CDR3 is TGTGCCAGCAGCGGATTCCGGGAAAATAGCTTCCAGGGAGGCTCGGTCTACGAGCAGTACTTC.

This clonotype has ten or more counts. The rearrangement links TRBV7-9 to TRBJ1-4; no clear D gene. In germline, CDR1 is SEHNR, CDR2 FQNEAQ (reference sequence). The V gene lost 1 base and the J gene lost 8 bases, with 5 bases spanning the gap. The length of the CDR3 is 12 residues. The CDR3 here is CASSLEVEKLFF. The CDR3 nucleotides read TGTGCCAGCAGCTTAGAAGTAGAAAAACTGTTTTTT.

This clonotype was seen repeatedly, ten times or more. V and J are TRBV5-1 and TRBJ2-1, with D unclear. Germline loops: CDR1 SGHRS, CDR2 YFSETQ. The length of the CDR3 is 12 residues. V lost 0 bases and J 16 bases, leaving 14 bases between the germline ends. Here the CDR3 reads CASSLELDKLFF. DNA of the CDR3: TGCGCCAGCAGCTTGGAGCTAGACAAACTATTCTTC.

This sequence joins TRBV5-6 and TRBJ1-1; D remains unclear. The CDR3 is 14 amino acids. V dropped 0 bases and J dropped 5 bases, with 11 bases sitting between them. Per the germline V gene, CDR1 is SGHDT and CDR2 is YYEEEE. The CDR3 sequence is CASSLGGFWTEAFF. CDR3 nucleotides: TGTGCCAGCAGCTTGGGTGGCTTTTGGACTGAAGCTTTCTTT. The variable domain in full, with the rest retrieved from reference TRBV5-6 and TRBJ1-1, is DAGVTQSPTHLIKTRGQQVTLRCSPKSGHDTVSWYQQALGQGPQFIFQYYEEEERQRGNFPDRFSGHQFPNYSSELNVNALLLGDSALYLCASSLGGFWTEAFFGQGTRLTVV.

In this sample, this clonotype turned up many times. The rearrangement links TRBV7-9 to TRBJ2-3; D possibly corresponds to TRBD2 (5 bases). Per germline, CDR1 SEHNR and CDR2 FQNEAQ (reference sequence). The length of the CDR3 is 15 residues. V was cut by 5 bases and J by 0 bases, with 12 bases left in between. The CDR3 DNA follows: TGTGCCAGCAGCGCCAGCGGAACTAGCACAGATACGCAGTATTTT. Its translation is CASSASGTSTDTQYF.

This clonotype was seen at least ten times. The V gene is TRBV4-3, the J gene TRBJ2-3; the match to TRBD1 covers 7 bases. This CDR3 contains 16 residues. After removal of 4 bases from V and 4 bases from J, the junction contained 11 bases not matched to a gene. Germline CDR1 LGHNA, CDR2 YSLEER. The CDR3 DNA is TGCGCCAGCAGCCGAGTGACAGGGATGTTCTCAGATACGCAGTATTTT. Translation gives CASSRVTGMFSDTQYF.

This clonotype was recorded many times. V usage is TRBV29-1 and J usage is TRBJ1-2; D not resolved. This CDR3 contains 10 residues. Germline loops: CDR1 SQVTM, CDR2 ANQGSEA. V was cut by 4 bases and J by 6 bases, with 6 bases left in between. The CDR3 is CSVGRDGYTF. The CDR3 DNA reads TGCAGCGTTGGGAGGGATGGCTACACCTTC.

This clonotype was seen ten or more times. The chain recombines TRBV15 with TRBJ2-3; 11 bases line up with TRBD2. The germline CDR1 and CDR2 sequences are LNHNV and YYDKDF (reference sequence). The CDR3 covers 16 residues. With V trimmed by 3 bases and J by 5 bases, 7 bases remained unmatched. CDR3 sequence: CATSSSRTSGLDTQYF. CDR3 DNA sequence: TGTGCCACCAGCAGTAGTAGGACTAGCGGGCTAGATACGCAGTATTTT.